The 20 T cell receptor beta chains reported below all come from one sample, sequenced in a study of cytomegalovirus exposure and HLA in healthy donors. With 60 Vbeta and 13 Jbeta primers, the PCR was carried out. Assay: immunoSEQ multiplex PCR; the TCRdb copy retains only in-frame clones and omits some. The sample carries 150,000 to 200,000 clones, roughly 79% recorded once. Sequenced material: PBMCs. Receptors were obtained from a woman aged 50 to 60 in good health and CMV-seronegative.

The rearrangement uses TRBV5-6 and TRBJ2-7, with TRBD1 matching 9 bases. Germline V gene data show CDR1 as SGHDT and CDR2 as YYEEEE. This CDR3 contains 14 residues. Trimming removed 5 bases from V and 5 bases from J; junction bases left unmatched: 8. The DNA for the CDR3 is TGTGCCAGCAGGGGGACAGGGCGGGTCGACGAGCAGTACTTC. It codes for CASRGTGRVDEQYF.

The V call is TRBV18, the J call TRBJ1-3; 12 bases align to TRBD1. J lost 7 bases, V lost 1 base, and 5 bases had no gene match. The germline gives CDR1 KGHSH, CDR2 LQKENI. The CDR3 contains 16 residues. CDR3 protein: CASSPLPGQGANTIYF. Written as DNA, the CDR3 is TGTGCCAGCTCACCACTGCCGGGACAGGGGGCGAACACCATATATTTT.

This chain links TRBV11-3 with TRBJ2-6; D uncertain. CDR1 and CDR2 from the germline V gene are SGHNT and YENEEA. Trimming stripped 4 bases from V and 0 bases from J, with 7 bases between. The CDR3 extends over 15 amino acids. CDR3 in amino acids: CASSSGSSGANVLTF. Here the CDR3 DNA reads TGTGCCAGCAGCTCGGGTTCCTCTGGGGCCAACGTCCTGACTTTC.

The chain links TRBV19 to TRBJ2-1, with TRBD2 as a possible D gene (5 bases). Trimming removed 0 bases at V and 3 bases at J, with 12 bases between. In germline, CDR1 is LNHDA, CDR2 SQIVND (reference sequence). CDR3 length: 16 residues. The CDR3 bases are TGTGCCAGTAGTATAGAGACTAACTACTTCTACAATGAGCAGTTCTTC. Its protein product is CASSIETNYFYNEQFF.

This chain joins TRBV28 and TRBJ1-5; no reliable D call. This CDR3 comprises 13 residues. V dropped 10 bases and J dropped 2 bases, with 12 bases sitting between them. Germline CDR1 reads MDHEN; CDR2 reads SYDVKM. The CDR3 nucleotides are TGTGCCAATCAGGAGGCCGGCAATCAGCCCCAGCATTTT. This encodes CANQEAGNQPQHF.

The gene calls are TRBV5-1 and TRBJ2-7; D is perhaps TRBD2 (6 bases). V was cut by 4 bases and J by 5 bases, with 16 bases left in between. CDR1 and CDR2 from the germline V gene are SGHRS and YFSETQ. The CDR3 length is 14 residues. The CDR3 here is CASSPRSGLDEQYF. The CDR3 coding sequence is TGCGCCAGCAGCCCCCGAAGCGGGCTCGACGAGCAGTACTTC. Supplemented by reference TRBV5-1 and TRBJ2-7, the full variable domain reads KAGVTQTPRYLIKTRGQQVTLSCSPISGHRSVSWYQQTPGQGLQFLFEYFSETQRNKGNFPGRFSGRQFSNSRSEMNVSTLELGDSALYLCASSPRSGLDEQYFGPGTRLTVT.

The DNA of the CDR3 is TGTGCCAGTCTCTCAGGACAGGTGAACACTGAAGCTTTCTTT. Translated, it gives CASLSGQVNTEAFF. V and J are TRBV19 and TRBJ1-1; 7 nucleotides match TRBD1. The CDR3 runs 14 residues. In germline, CDR1 is LNHDA, CDR2 SQIVND (reference sequence). The J segment lost 0 bases and the V segment lost 8 bases, leaving 6 bases of the junction unmatched.

V usage is TRBV28 and J usage is TRBJ1-3; 8 bases fit TRBD1. After removal of 5 bases from V and 3 bases from J, the junction contained 6 bases not matched to a gene. Germline V gene data show CDR1 as MDHEN and CDR2 as SYDVKM. This CDR3 is 15 amino acids long. DNA of the CDR3: TGTGCCAGCAGTGACTCGACAGGGGTTGGAAACACCATATATTTT. It translates to CASSDSTGVGNTIYF.

The genes are TRBV9 and TRBJ2-7, with TRBD2 matching 7 bases. The germline CDR1 and CDR2 sequences are SGDLS and YYNGEE. J lost 6 bases, V lost 0 bases, and 9 bases had no gene match. This CDR3 region has 15 residues. The DNA for the CDR3 is TGTGCCAGCAGCGTAGCTCCTGGACTAGTTGTCGAGCAGTACTTC. Translated, it gives CASSVAPGLVVEQYF. The variable domain in full, with the rest retrieved from reference TRBV9 and TRBJ2-7, is DSGVTQTPKHLITATGQRVTLRCSPRSGDLSVYWYQQSLDQGLQFLIQYYNGEERAKGNILERFSAQQFPDLHSELNLSSLELGDSALYFCASSVAPGLVVEQYFGPGTRLTVT.

The V call is TRBV9, the J call TRBJ1-2, with 8 bases fitting TRBD1. CDR1 and CDR2 (germline): SGDLS, YYNGEE. The CDR3 is made up of 15 amino acids. With 1 base clipped from V and 4 bases from J, the junction kept 6 bases outside the gene matches. Written as DNA, the CDR3 is TGTGCCAGCAGCGTACAGGGGGCGCTCAGCTATGGCTACACCTTC. This codes for CASSVQGALSYGYTF.

This rearrangement joins TRBV6-1 to TRBJ1-1; the match to TRBD1 covers 11 bases. The V gene's germline CDR1 is MNHNS and CDR2 SASEGT. With 3 bases clipped from V and 6 bases from J, the junction kept 9 bases outside the gene matches. CDR3 size: 16 residues. CDR3 sequence: CASSEDRGLSYAEAFF. The CDR3, as DNA: TGTGCCAGCAGTGAGGACAGGGGGCTGTCATACGCTGAAGCTTTCTTT.

The V and J genes are TRBV5-4 and TRBJ2-3, with 9 bases lining up with TRBD2. From germline, CDR1 is SGHNT and CDR2 YYREEE (reference sequence). V shed 5 bases and J 3 bases; nucleotides not matched to a gene: 4. The CDR3 has 14 residues. The CDR3 is CASRSSGRTDTQYF. The DNA for the CDR3 is TGTGCCAGCAGATCGAGCGGGAGGACAGATACGCAGTATTTT.

The table lists this clone with a count of one. The gene calls are TRBV28 and TRBJ1-5; TRBD1 is a possible D gene (5 bases). The V and J ends lost 5 bases and 0 bases respectively, with 14 bases between them. Germline V CDR1 and CDR2: MDHEN, SYDVKM. The CDR3 is made up of 16 amino acids. The CDR3 loop reads CASSPAGRDSNQPQHF. The CDR3 DNA reads TGTGCCAGCAGTCCAGCAGGGAGGGATAGCAATCAGCCCCAGCATTTT.

This rearrangement joins TRBV19 to TRBJ2-2, with 7 bases identical to TRBD1. This CDR3 comprises 16 residues. Germline trimming cut 8 bases from V and 0 bases from J; bases unmatched to any gene: 9. Germline V lookup: CDR1 LNHDA, CDR2 SQIVND (reference sequence). CDR3 protein: CASVLTGVTNTGELFF. DNA for the CDR3: TGTGCCAGTGTACTCACAGGGGTGACGAACACCGGGGAGCTGTTTTTT.

The chain uses TRBV7-9 and TRBJ2-7, with a possible D match to TRBD2 (5 bases). The CDR3 is 13 residues long. Between the trimmed V and J ends, which lost 0 bases and 6 bases, there was a span of 9 bases. The germline V gene encodes CDR1 SEHNR and CDR2 FQNEAQ (reference sequence). For the CDR3, the DNA is TGTGCCAGCAGCTTAGCGGGAGTAATCGAGCAGTACTTC. Translated: CASSLAGVIEQYF.

This chain uses TRBV5-6 with TRBJ2-7; no definite D call. The CDR3 is made up of 14 amino acids. Germline V gene data show CDR1 as SGHDT and CDR2 as YYEEEE. Trimming took 0 bases from V and 0 from J, leaving 7 bases between them. The CDR3 sequence is CASSLDPVSYEQYF. The CDR3, as DNA: TGTGCCAGCAGCTTGGACCCGGTCTCCTACGAGCAGTACTTC.

J is TRBJ2-7 and V is TRBV7-2; D uncertain. Trimming stripped 7 bases from V and 6 bases from J, with 19 bases between. This CDR3 is built from 14 residues. Germline loops: CDR1 SGHTA, CDR2 FQGNSA. The CDR3 nucleotides read TGTGCCAGCATTGAGAGTGCCACTATGGGCGAGCAGTACTTC. Its protein product is CASIESATMGEQYF. Combining the CDR3 with reference TRBV7-2 and TRBJ2-7 gives the whole variable domain GAGVSQSPSNKVTEKGKDVELRCDPISGHTALYWYRQSLGQGLEFLIYFQGNSAPDKSGLPSDRFSAERTGGSVSTLTIQRTQQEDSAVYLCASIESATMGEQYFGPGTRLTVT.

This clone showed up just once. The chain combines TRBV5-1 with TRBJ2-3, with 8 nucleotides matching TRBD2. V trimming: 5 bases; J trimming: 7 bases; junction bases outside the gene matches: 9. The germline gives CDR1 SGHRS, CDR2 YFSETQ. This CDR3 spans 14 amino acids. Here the CDR3 DNA reads TGCGCCAGCAGGGCCGTGACTAGCGCTTATACGCAGTATTTT. This gives the protein CASRAVTSAYTQYF.

This sequence joins TRBV25-1 and TRBJ1-5; D unclear. Germline CDR1 reads MGHDK; CDR2 reads SYGVNS. The CDR3 contains 14 residues. Trimming cost V 3 bases and J 5 bases, with 11 bases left between them. CDR3 bases: TGTGCCAGCAGTGACCCCACTAGGGATCAGCCCCAGCATTTT. The encoded protein is CASSDPTRDQPQHF.

The chain is built from TRBV28 and TRBJ2-7; a weak D match, TRBD1 (5 bases). CDR1 and CDR2 (germline): MDHEN, SYDVKM. CDR3 length: 13 residues. The CDR3 here is CASSSHLGTGQVV. Here the CDR3 DNA reads TGTGCCAGCAGTTCACACCTAGGAACAGGCCAGGTCGTC.